This is a list of T cell receptor beta chains from one sample in a study of T-cell memory formation after mild COVID-19. MiXCR, applied by TCRdb to the 5' RACE reads, yields one record per CDR3 protein. The sample yields about 240,000 distinct CDR3 sequences, roughly a tenth seen once. The source material was PBMCs or a T cell subset sorted from them (not recorded which). Source of these receptors: a man aged 18-30 years who had mild COVID-19 (a few samples of this study predate the infection). Cell type and time point are not known. CDR3s include the opening cysteine and the closing phenylalanine or tryptophan. Fields, in order: CDR3 length, D gene, J gene, V gene, clone size, CDR3 DNA, CDR3 protein. A D gene is named only where the DNA matches it firmly. A clone size is listed for some rows: how often the clone was seen (once, few, many), or a class if it is expanded.

length: 15
D: .
J: TRBJ2-7
V: TRBV11-2
size: many
DNA: TGTGCCAGCAGCTCGATTTCCGGGACCTCCTACGAGCAGTACTTC
CDR3: CASSSISGTSYEQYF

length: 15
D: .
J: TRBJ2-1
V: TRBV5-1
size: .
DNA: TGCGCCAGCAGCAAGGGGGGGCTGGGGAACAATGAGCAGTTCTTC
CDR3: CASSKGGLGNNEQFF

length: 17
D: .
J: TRBJ2-2
V: TRBV4-2
size: many
DNA: TGTGCCAGCAGCCAAGATACGCTGGGGGCGGGCACCGGGGAGCTGTTTTTT
CDR3: CASSQDTLGAGTGELFF

length: 13
D: .
J: TRBJ2-7
V: TRBV12-5
size: few
DNA: TGTGCTAGTGGTTTGGTAGGAAGACAGGCCCAGTACTTC
CDR3: CASGLVGRQAQYF

length: 14
D: .
J: TRBJ1-4
V: TRBV7-2
size: many
DNA: TGTGCCAGCAGCGCGAGTGCAACTAATGAAAAACTGTTTTTT
CDR3: CASSASATNEKLFF

length: 15
D: .
J: TRBJ2-5
V: TRBV20-1
size: many
DNA: TGCAGTGCTCCCCCCAGGGGAACTGCTTTAGAGACCCAGTACTTC
CDR3: CSAPPRGTALETQYF

length: 13
D: .
J: TRBJ1-1
V: TRBV5-1
size: few
DNA: TGCGCCAGCAGCTTGGAGGGTCTCGCTGAAGCTTTCTTT
CDR3: CASSLEGLAEAFF

length: 16
D: .
J: TRBJ2-5
V: TRBV4-3
size: .
DNA: TGCGCCAGCAGACGCGACGCCGGGGCTGGGCAAGAGACCCAGTACTTC
CDR3: CASRRDAGAGQETQYF

length: 14
D: .
J: TRBJ2-3
V: TRBV4-1
size: few
DNA: TGCGCCAGCAGCCAGCCCGGAGCAACAGATACGCAGTATTTT
CDR3: CASSQPGATDTQYF

length: 18
D: TRBD1
J: TRBJ1-1
V: TRBV18
size: few
DNA: TGTGCCAGCTCAAACACCGGGACAGGGTTCGGAGGAAGCACTGAAGCTTTCTTT
CDR3: CASSNTGTGFGGSTEAFF

length: 17
D: TRBD1
J: TRBJ2-4
V: TRBV20-1
size: .
DNA: TGCAGTGCTAGAGATCTGCTAGAGACAGGGGCCAAAAACATTCAGTACTTC
CDR3: CSARDLLETGAKNIQYF

length: 13
D: .
J: TRBJ2-7
V: TRBV29-1
size: .
DNA: TGCAGCGCCCGGGGGAGGAGCTCCTACGAGCAGTACTTC
CDR3: CSARGRSSYEQYF

length: 12
D: .
J: TRBJ2-3
V: TRBV2
size: many
DNA: TGTGCCAGCAGTGAAGGAAGAGATACGCAGTATTTT
CDR3: CASSEGRDTQYF

length: 15
D: TRBD2
J: TRBJ2-5
V: TRBV20-1
size: .
DNA: TGCAGTGCTAGAGAGCCAGCGGGGGGGCTGGAGACCCAGTACTTC
CDR3: CSAREPAGGLETQYF

length: 14
D: .
J: TRBJ1-2
V: TRBV5-1
size: many
DNA: TGCGCCAGCAGCTTGGGCCAGGGGACCTATGGCTACACCTTC
CDR3: CASSLGQGTYGYTF

length: 14
D: .
J: TRBJ2-1
V: TRBV20-1
size: .
DNA: TGCAGTGCTGTCCTGGACAGCTACTACAATGAGCAGTTCTTC
CDR3: CSAVLDSYYNEQFF

length: 17
D: .
J: TRBJ1-6
V: TRBV5-1
size: few
DNA: TGCGCCAGCAGCTTGATTTACAGGGCGCACGGTGATTCACCCCTCCACTTT
CDR3: CASSLIYRAHGDSPLHF

length: 13
D: TRBD1
J: TRBJ1-2
V: TRBV12-3/TRBV12-4
size: .
DNA: TGTGCCAGCAGTATCGGACAGGGCTATGGCTACACCTTC
CDR3: CASSIGQGYGYTF

length: 14
D: TRBD1
J: TRBJ2-7
V: TRBV12-3/TRBV12-4
size: .
DNA: TGTGCCAGCACCTACAGGGGAAATACGTACGAGCAGTACTTC
CDR3: CASTYRGNTYEQYF

length: 14
D: TRBD1
J: TRBJ2-1
V: TRBV4-1
size: .
DNA: TGCGCCAGCAGCCAAGGGGACAGGGTGAATGAGCAGTTCTTC
CDR3: CASSQGDRVNEQFF

length: 15
D: TRBD1
J: TRBJ1-6
V: TRBV12-3/TRBV12-4
size: few
DNA: TGTGCCAGCAGTTCGAGGGGGCGGACTAATTCACCCCTCCACTTT
CDR3: CASSSRGRTNSPLHF

length: 13
D: .
J: TRBJ2-3
V: TRBV18
size: few
DNA: TGTGCCAGCTCACTCCGGGACGAAGATACGCAGTATTTT
CDR3: CASSLRDEDTQYF

length: 13
D: .
J: TRBJ1-5
V: TRBV29-1
size: .
DNA: TGCAGCGTTGAAGATGGGGGGAATCAGCCCCAGCATTTT
CDR3: CSVEDGGNQPQHF

length: 17
D: .
J: TRBJ2-1
V: TRBV7-2
size: .
DNA: TGTGCCAGCAGCTTAGTTACAGGGACCTTGGCCTACAATGAGCAGTTCTTC
CDR3: CASSLVTGTLAYNEQFF

length: 13
D: .
J: TRBJ1-1
V: TRBV7-3
size: few
DNA: TGTGCCAGCAGCTTTTACGACGGCACTGAAGCTTTCTTT
CDR3: CASSFYDGTEAFF

length: 17
D: .
J: TRBJ2-7
V: TRBV6-6
size: .
DNA: TGTGCCAGCAGTTCGATTTCCCGACAGGTAGTCCCCTACGAGCAGTACTTC
CDR3: CASSSISRQVVPYEQYF

length: 12
D: .
J: TRBJ2-5
V: TRBV24-1
size: few
DNA: TGTGCCACCAGTGATCCGGGGCAGACCCAGTACTTC
CDR3: CATSDPGQTQYF

length: 14
D: TRBD1
J: TRBJ1-1
V: TRBV13
size: few
DNA: TGTGCCAGCAGCTCCGGCGACAGGGCCACTGAAGCTTTCTTT
CDR3: CASSSGDRATEAFF

length: 14
D: .
J: TRBJ1-1
V: TRBV6-5
size: .
DNA: TGTGCCAGCAGCCCTATCCTCGGTCACACTGAAGCTTTCTTT
CDR3: CASSPILGHTEAFF

length: 16
D: TRBD2
J: TRBJ2-3
V: TRBV24-1
size: .
DNA: TGTGCCACCAGTGATTCTAGCGGTCCTAGCACAGATACGCAGTATTTT
CDR3: CATSDSSGPSTDTQYF

length: 15
D: .
J: TRBJ2-5
V: TRBV20-1
size: .
DNA: TGCAGTGCTAGTTTGGGGGTCGGAATCGTGGAGACCCAGTACTTC
CDR3: CSASLGVGIVETQYF

length: 13
D: TRBD2
J: TRBJ2-5
V: TRBV25-1
size: .
DNA: TGTGCCAGCAGCCACGACGGGAGGGAGACCCAGTACTTC
CDR3: CASSHDGRETQYF

length: 12
D: TRBD1
J: TRBJ1-4
V: TRBV29-1
size: .
DNA: TGCAGCGTTGGGACAGGAAATGAAAAACTGTTTTTT
CDR3: CSVGTGNEKLFF

length: 17
D: TRBD1
J: TRBJ1-5
V: TRBV20-1
size: few
DNA: TGCAGTGCTAGAGCTTTCCCTGGGACAGGGGGCGGTCAGCCCCAGCATTTT
CDR3: CSARAFPGTGGGQPQHF

length: 15
D: .
J: TRBJ2-2
V: TRBV6-1
size: .
DNA: TGTGCCAGCAGTGAAGCAAAGGGGCGCACCGGGGAGCTGTTTTTT
CDR3: CASSEAKGRTGELFF

length: 12
D: .
J: TRBJ1-2
V: TRBV29-1
size: few
DNA: TGCAGCGTTGAACCAGGGAAGGGAGGCTACACCTTC
CDR3: CSVEPGKGGYTF

length: 18
D: TRBD2
J: TRBJ2-3
V: TRBV11-2
size: .
DNA: TGTGCCAGCAGCCAGAGGCTCGGCGGGGGGGCTGCTACAGATACGCAGTATTTT
CDR3: CASSQRLGGGAATDTQYF

length: 15
D: TRBD2
J: TRBJ2-5
V: TRBV5-4
size: few
DNA: TGTGCCAGCAGCCCAAAGCGGGGTTCATGGGAGACCCAGTACTTC
CDR3: CASSPKRGSWETQYF

length: 13
D: .
J: TRBJ1-2
V: TRBV12-3/TRBV12-4
size: few
DNA: TGTGCCAGCAGTGAGGGCAGGGGCCGTGGCTACACCTTC
CDR3: CASSEGRGRGYTF

length: 12
D: .
J: TRBJ1-1
V: TRBV20-1
size: .
DNA: TGCAGTGCTGAGGGCGGGTACACTGAAGCTTTCTTT
CDR3: CSAEGGYTEAFF

length: 13
D: .
J: TRBJ2-4
V: TRBV6-2/TRBV6-3
size: few
DNA: TGTGCCAGCAGTACTACGAGGATAAACATTCAGTACTTC
CDR3: CASSTTRINIQYF

length: 12
D: TRBD1
J: TRBJ2-7
V: TRBV6-1
size: .
DNA: TGTGCCAGCAACCGACAGGGTTACGAGCAGTACTTC
CDR3: CASNRQGYEQYF